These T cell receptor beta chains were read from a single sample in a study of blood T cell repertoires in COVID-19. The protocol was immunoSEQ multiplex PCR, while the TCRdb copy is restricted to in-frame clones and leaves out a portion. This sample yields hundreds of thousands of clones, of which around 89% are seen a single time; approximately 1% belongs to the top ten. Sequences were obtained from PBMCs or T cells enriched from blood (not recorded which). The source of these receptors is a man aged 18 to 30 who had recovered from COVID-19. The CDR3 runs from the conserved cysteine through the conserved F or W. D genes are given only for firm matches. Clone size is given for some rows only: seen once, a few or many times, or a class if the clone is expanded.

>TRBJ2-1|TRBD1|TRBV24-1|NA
TGTGCCACCAGTGATGGATGGGGGACAGGGGGCGCTTACAATGAGCAGTTCTTC
CATSDGWGTGGAYNEQFF
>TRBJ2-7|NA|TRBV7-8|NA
TGTGCCAGCAGCCAGTCCCGACCCGGGGGAGAGCAGTACTTC
CASSQSRPGGEQYF
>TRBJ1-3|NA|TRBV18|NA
TGTGCCAGCTCACCAGCAGGGCTTGCAGGAAACACCATATATTTT
CASSPAGLAGNTIYF
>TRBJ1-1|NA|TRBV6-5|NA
TGTGCCAGCAGCCAACTGGGGGGAAACACTGAAGCTTTCTTT
CASSQLGGNTEAFF
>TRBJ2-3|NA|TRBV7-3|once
TGTGCCAGCAGTCCGGGCGGGGATACGCAGTATTTT
CASSPGGDTQYF
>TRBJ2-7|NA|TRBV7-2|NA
TGTGCCAGCAGCTCCCCCCCAGGAACCTACGAGCAGTACTTC
CASSSPPGTYEQYF
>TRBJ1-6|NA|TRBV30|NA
TGTGCCTGGAAGCCCGGTCCGGGGAAATCACCCCTCCACTTT
CAWKPGPGKSPLHF
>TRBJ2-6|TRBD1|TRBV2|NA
TGTGCCAGCAGTGGGGACAGGGCTGGGGCCAACGTCCTGACTTTC
CASSGDRAGANVLTF
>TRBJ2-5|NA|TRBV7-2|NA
TGTGCCAGCACCCGTGAACCGGGACACCAGCAAGAGACCCAGTACTTC
CASTREPGHQQETQYF
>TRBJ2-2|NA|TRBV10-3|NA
TGTGCCATCAGTGAATTCAAAGGGGAGCTGTTTTTT
CAISEFKGELFF
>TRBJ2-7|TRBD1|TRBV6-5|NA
TGTGCCAGCAGTTTGTCACAGGGGGGCTCCTACGAGCAGTACTTC
CASSLSQGGSYEQYF
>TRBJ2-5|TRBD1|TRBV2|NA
TGTGCCAGCAGTGAAGGACAGACAGGGGGCAAGACCCAGTACTTC
CASSEGQTGGKTQYF
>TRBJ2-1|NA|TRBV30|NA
TGTGCCTGGAGTTACGGGAGCTCCTACAATGAGCAGTTCTTC
CAWSYGSSYNEQFF
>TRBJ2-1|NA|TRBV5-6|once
TGTGCCAGCAGCTTGGAAGGAGCCCTCCTACTATACAATGAGCAGTTCTTC
CASSLEGALLLYNEQFF
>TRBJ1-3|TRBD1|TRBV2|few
TGTGCCAGCGGGACAGGACCTACGGGGGTCGGAGGTTCGGACACCATATATTTT
CASGTGPTGVGGSDTIYF
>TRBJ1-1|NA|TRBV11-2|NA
TGTGCCAGCAGACGACCGGCGGACACTGAAGCTTTCTTT
CASRRPADTEAFF
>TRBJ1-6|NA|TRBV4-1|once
TGCGCCAGCAGCCAAGAATTAGGGGAACGTAATTCACCCCTCCACTTT
CASSQELGERNSPLHF
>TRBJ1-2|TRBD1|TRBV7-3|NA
TGTGCCAGCAGCCTCCTACCGGGACAGGGGGTCGGCTACACCTTC
CASSLLPGQGVGYTF
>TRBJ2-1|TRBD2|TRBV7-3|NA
TGTGCCAGCAGCTCGACTAGCGGGGGCTGGGATGAGCAGTTCTTC
CASSSTSGGWDEQFF
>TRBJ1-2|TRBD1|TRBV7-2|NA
TGTGCCAGCAGCCCGACAGGGGATTACTATGGCTACACCTTC
CASSPTGDYYGYTF
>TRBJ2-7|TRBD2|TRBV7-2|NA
TGTGCCAGCAGCTTGGCGGGGGAGGTACTCGAGCAGTACTTC
CASSLAGEVLEQYF
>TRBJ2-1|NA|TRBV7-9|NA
TGTGCCATTATAGAGGTGGGTGAGCAGTTCTTC
CAIIEVGEQFF
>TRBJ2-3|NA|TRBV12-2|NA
TGTGCAAGTCGCTTACGTAACAGGGCCTGCACAGATACGCAGTATTTT
CASRLRNRACTDTQYF
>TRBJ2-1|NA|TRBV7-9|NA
TGTGCCAGCAGCTGGGGCCATGAGCAGTTCTTC
CASSWGHEQFF